Sequencing of this TCR beta chain was carried out in a study of T cell responses to AZD1222 COVID-19 vaccine. Study in general: Researchers grouped second doses given at about 4 or about 12 weeks into one pool.

The V and J ends lost 1 base and 3 bases, in that order; junction bases with no gene match: 4. This CDR3 spans 15 amino acids. Germline values: CDR1 MNHNS, CDR2 SASEGT. Repertoires were generated with immunoSEQ multiplex PCR, while TCRdb's copy carries only in-frame clones and drops some. The table records 100,000 to 150,000 clones, about 88% of them present only once. The rearrangement links TRBV6-1 to TRBJ2-7; 9 nucleotides line up with TRBD1. The material was peripheral blood, obtained on day 0 of AZD1222 vaccination. The source of this sequence is an adult in good health. CDR3 sequence reads: CASSEGGTGIYEQYF. The CDR3 bases are TGTGCCAGCAGTGAAGGGGGGACAGGGATCTACGAGCAGTACTTC.